A selection of T cell receptor beta chains follows, all from one sample in a study of metastatic and nonmetastatic thyroid tumors. TCRdb re-called clones from the PCR reads using MiXCR. The sample lists 45,000 to 60,000 clones, approximately 15% occurring once. The sample comprised blood. Source of these receptors: a female donor with papillary thyroid cancer or a benign thyroid nodule (not recorded which). Some clones in this sample may be carry-over from other donors' samples. The CDR3 runs from the conserved cysteine through the conserved F or W. D genes are given only for firm matches. Clone size is stated in some rows and not others, as once, few, many or a class when expanded.

v_call: TRBV29-1
clone_size: many
d_call: NA
j_call: TRBJ1-2
cdr3_aa: CSVVGQGYGYTF
cdr3_nt: TGCAGCGTTGTAGGGCAGGGATATGGCTACACCTTC

v_call: TRBV12-3/TRBV12-4
clone_size: NA
d_call: TRBD2
j_call: TRBJ2-5
cdr3_aa: CSSSRGLVGGGQETQYF
cdr3_nt: TGTTCCAGCAGCCGCGGACTAGTGGGAGGAGGGCAAGAGACCCAGTACTTC

v_call: TRBV11-2
clone_size: many
d_call: TRBD1
j_call: TRBJ2-2
cdr3_aa: CASSFRGRITGELFF
cdr3_nt: TGTGCCAGCAGCTTCAGGGGGCGAATCACCGGGGAGCTGTTTTTT

v_call: TRBV5-4
clone_size: many
d_call: TRBD2
j_call: TRBJ2-7
cdr3_aa: CASSLDASGSYEQYF
cdr3_nt: TGTGCCAGCAGCTTGGACGCTAGCGGGAGTTACGAGCAGTACTTC

v_call: TRBV6-1
clone_size: NA
d_call: NA
j_call: TRBJ1-5
cdr3_aa: CASSERSQPQHF
cdr3_nt: TGTGCCAGCAGTGAAAGAAGTCAGCCCCAGCATTTT

v_call: TRBV6-1
clone_size: many
d_call: NA
j_call: TRBJ1-5
cdr3_aa: CASEGGGGQPQHF
cdr3_nt: TGTGCCAGCGAGGGAGGTGGAGGTCAGCCCCAGCATTTT

v_call: TRBV9
clone_size: many
d_call: NA
j_call: TRBJ2-2
cdr3_aa: CASSVPNTGELFF
cdr3_nt: TGTGCCAGCAGCGTACCGAACACCGGGGAGCTGTTTTTT

v_call: TRBV12-3/TRBV12-4
clone_size: many
d_call: TRBD1
j_call: TRBJ2-5
cdr3_aa: CASSIRDRGLIQVFETQYF
cdr3_nt: TGTGCCAGCAGTATCCGGGACAGGGGGCTGATTCAGGTTTTTGAGACCCAGTACTTC

v_call: TRBV6-2/TRBV6-3
clone_size: many
d_call: NA
j_call: TRBJ2-7
cdr3_aa: CASRTSPPPWDAEQYF
cdr3_nt: TGTGCCAGCAGGACCTCTCCCCCCCCATGGGACGCGGAGCAGTACTTC

v_call: TRBV6-5
clone_size: NA
d_call: NA
j_call: TRBJ2-3
cdr3_aa: CASSYGCEVGTDTQYF
cdr3_nt: TGTGCCAGCAGTTACGGGTGTGAGGTAGGCACAGATACGCAGTATTTT

v_call: TRBV6-2/TRBV6-3
clone_size: NA
d_call: NA
j_call: TRBJ1-2
cdr3_aa: CASSLAGGYTF
cdr3_nt: TGTGCCAGCAGTCTAGCGGGAGGCTACACCTTC

v_call: TRBV13
clone_size: NA
d_call: TRBD1
j_call: TRBJ2-3
cdr3_aa: CVSSLGGTGADTQYF
cdr3_nt: TGTGTCAGCAGCTTAGGTGGGACAGGGGCAGATACGCAGTATTTT

v_call: TRBV3-1
clone_size: once
d_call: NA
j_call: TRBJ1-1
cdr3_aa: CASSQRTDNTEAFF
cdr3_nt: TGTGCCAGCAGCCAAAGGACCGATAACACTGAAGCTTTCTTT

v_call: TRBV28
clone_size: many
d_call: NA
j_call: TRBJ2-7
cdr3_aa: CASSSLFGEAIYEQYF
cdr3_nt: TGTGCCAGCAGTTCCCTTTTCGGGGAGGCCATTTACGAGCAGTACTTC

v_call: TRBV7-6
clone_size: many
d_call: TRBD2
j_call: TRBJ2-3
cdr3_aa: CASSPLRGGRESTDTQYF
cdr3_nt: TGTGCCAGCAGCCCCCTCCGGGGCGGGAGGGAAAGCACAGATACGCAGTATTTT

v_call: TRBV28
clone_size: many
d_call: TRBD2
j_call: TRBJ2-2
cdr3_aa: CASSLSAGVTVGELFF
cdr3_nt: TGTGCCAGCAGTTTATCAGCGGGAGTTACCGTCGGGGAGCTGTTTTTT

v_call: TRBV4-2
clone_size: many
d_call: TRBD2
j_call: TRBJ2-7
cdr3_aa: CASSQETSGSYEQYF
cdr3_nt: TGTGCCAGCAGCCAAGAGACTAGCGGGTCCTACGAGCAGTACTTC

v_call: TRBV24-1
clone_size: few
d_call: NA
j_call: TRBJ2-3
cdr3_aa: CATSDTYTQYF
cdr3_nt: TGTGCCACCAGTGATACTTATACGCAGTATTTT

v_call: TRBV12-5
clone_size: few
d_call: TRBD2
j_call: TRBJ2-7
cdr3_aa: CASGSSGRTFYEQYF
cdr3_nt: TGTGCTAGTGGCAGTAGCGGGAGGACTTTCTACGAGCAGTACTTC

v_call: TRBV12-5
clone_size: many
d_call: NA
j_call: TRBJ2-2
cdr3_aa: CASAADQWGSTNTGELFF
cdr3_nt: TGTGCTAGTGCCGCAGATCAATGGGGTAGCACGAACACCGGGGAGCTGTTTTTT

v_call: TRBV30
clone_size: NA
d_call: NA
j_call: TRBJ2-7
cdr3_aa: CAWTRGIHEQYF
cdr3_nt: TGTGCCTGGACGAGGGGGATACACGAGCAGTACTTC

v_call: TRBV14
clone_size: many
d_call: NA
j_call: TRBJ1-2
cdr3_aa: CASSQDRWRTNYGYTF
cdr3_nt: TGTGCCAGCAGCCAAGATCGTTGGCGTACTAACTATGGCTACACCTTC

v_call: TRBV20-1
clone_size: many
d_call: TRBD1
j_call: TRBJ2-2
cdr3_aa: CSARSTRGLTGELFF
cdr3_nt: TGCAGTGCTAGGTCTACCAGGGGGCTTACCGGGGAGCTGTTTTTT

v_call: TRBV3-1
clone_size: many
d_call: NA
j_call: TRBJ2-7
cdr3_aa: CASSQGYSAYEQYF
cdr3_nt: TGTGCCAGCAGCCAAGGTTACTCCGCCTACGAGCAGTACTTC

v_call: TRBV6-2/TRBV6-3
clone_size: many
d_call: NA
j_call: TRBJ2-2
cdr3_aa: CASRSGAGELFF
cdr3_nt: TGTGCCAGCAGGTCAGGGGCCGGGGAGCTGTTTTTT

v_call: TRBV5-6
clone_size: NA
d_call: NA
j_call: TRBJ1-1
cdr3_aa: CASSFHTEAFF
cdr3_nt: TGTGCCAGCAGCTTCCATACCGAAGCTTTCTTT

v_call: TRBV19
clone_size: many
d_call: NA
j_call: TRBJ1-1
cdr3_aa: CASIDFGGGTEAFF
cdr3_nt: TGTGCCAGTATCGACTTTGGGGGAGGTACTGAAGCTTTCTTT

v_call: TRBV4-1
clone_size: NA
d_call: TRBD2
j_call: TRBJ2-1
cdr3_aa: CASSLPAGVTNNEQFF
cdr3_nt: TGCGCCAGCAGCCTTCCAGCGGGAGTGACTAACAATGAGCAGTTCTTC

v_call: TRBV5-6
clone_size: many
d_call: NA
j_call: TRBJ1-2
cdr3_aa: CASSLVGRRYGYTF
cdr3_nt: TGTGCCAGCAGCTTGGTGGGCAGGCGCTATGGCTACACCTTC

v_call: TRBV12-3/TRBV12-4
clone_size: many
d_call: TRBD1
j_call: TRBJ1-2
cdr3_aa: CASSYSPGQRTYGYTF
cdr3_nt: TGTGCCAGCAGTTATTCCCCGGGACAGCGGACGTATGGCTACACCTTC

v_call: TRBV7-2
clone_size: many
d_call: TRBD2
j_call: TRBJ2-1
cdr3_aa: CASSWASGSDEQFF
cdr3_nt: TGTGCCAGCAGCTGGGCTAGCGGGAGCGATGAGCAGTTCTTC

v_call: TRBV20-1
clone_size: once
d_call: TRBD2
j_call: TRBJ2-5
cdr3_aa: CSAIATGGSETQYF
cdr3_nt: TGCAGTGCTATCGCAACGGGAGGATCGGAGACACAGTACTTC

v_call: TRBV13
clone_size: NA
d_call: TRBD1
j_call: TRBJ2-7
cdr3_aa: CASSQPGTGGFYEQYF
cdr3_nt: TGTGCCAGCAGCCAACCAGGGACAGGGGGGTTCTACGAGCAGTACTTC

v_call: TRBV25-1
clone_size: few
d_call: NA
j_call: TRBJ2-5
cdr3_aa: CARSAPGHSKQETQYF
cdr3_nt: TGTGCCAGGAGTGCTCCGGGACATTCTAAGCAAGAGACCCAGTACTTC

v_call: TRBV20-1
clone_size: many
d_call: TRBD2
j_call: TRBJ2-7
cdr3_aa: CSASRVAGAYEQYF
cdr3_nt: TGCAGTGCTAGCCGAGTAGCGGGAGCCTACGAGCAGTACTTC

v_call: TRBV28
clone_size: NA
d_call: NA
j_call: TRBJ2-5
cdr3_aa: CASSSRIGRQETQYF
cdr3_nt: TGTGCTAGCAGCTCCAGAATAGGCCGGCAAGAGACCCAGTACTTC